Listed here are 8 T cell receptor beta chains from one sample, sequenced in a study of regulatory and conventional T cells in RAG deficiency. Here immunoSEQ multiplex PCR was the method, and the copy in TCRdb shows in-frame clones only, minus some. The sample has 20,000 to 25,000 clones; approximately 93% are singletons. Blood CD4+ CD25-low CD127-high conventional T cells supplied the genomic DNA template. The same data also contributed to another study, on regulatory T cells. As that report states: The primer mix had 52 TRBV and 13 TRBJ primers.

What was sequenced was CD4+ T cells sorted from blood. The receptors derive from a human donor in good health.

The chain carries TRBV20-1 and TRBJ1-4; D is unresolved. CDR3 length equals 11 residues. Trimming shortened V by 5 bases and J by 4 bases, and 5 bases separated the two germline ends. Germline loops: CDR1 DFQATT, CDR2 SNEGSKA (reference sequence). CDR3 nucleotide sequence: TGCAGTGCTGACAATAATGAAAAACTGTTTTTT. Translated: CSADNNEKLFF.

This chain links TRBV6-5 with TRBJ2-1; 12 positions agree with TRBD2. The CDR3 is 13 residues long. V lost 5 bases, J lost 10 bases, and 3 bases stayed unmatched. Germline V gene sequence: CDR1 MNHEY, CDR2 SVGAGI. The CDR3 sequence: CASSQGLAGEQFF. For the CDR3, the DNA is TGTGCCAGCAGTCAAGGACTAGCGGGAGAGCAGTTCTTC.

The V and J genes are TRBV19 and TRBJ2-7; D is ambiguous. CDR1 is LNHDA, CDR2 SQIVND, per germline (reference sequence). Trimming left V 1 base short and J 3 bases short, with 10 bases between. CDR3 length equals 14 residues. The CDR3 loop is CASSIGGEFYEQYF. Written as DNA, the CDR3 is TGTGCCAGTAGTATAGGTGGAGAGTTCTACGAGCAGTACTTC.

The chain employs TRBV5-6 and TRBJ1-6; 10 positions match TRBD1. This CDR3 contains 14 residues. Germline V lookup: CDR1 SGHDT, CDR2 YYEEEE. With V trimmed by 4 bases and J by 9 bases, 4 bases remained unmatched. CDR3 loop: CASSPGQGRSPLHF. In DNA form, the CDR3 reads TGTGCCAGCAGCCCGGGACAGGGGCGTTCACCCCTCCACTTT.

The CDR3 DNA reads TGTGCCAGCAGCAAAGGGACAGTTTCGACCGGGGACACCATATATTTT. Translated: CASSKGTVSTGDTIYF. The chain employs TRBV21-1 and TRBJ1-3; TRBD1 was called by the table and not checked on the DNA. TRBV21-1 is a pseudogene. The CDR3 spans 16 residues.

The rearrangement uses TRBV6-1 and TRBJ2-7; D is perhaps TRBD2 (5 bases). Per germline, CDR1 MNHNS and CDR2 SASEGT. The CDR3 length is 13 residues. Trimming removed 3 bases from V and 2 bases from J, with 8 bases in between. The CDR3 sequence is CASSERRAYEQYF. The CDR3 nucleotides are TGTGCCAGCAGTGAGAGGCGGGCCTACGAGCAGTACTTC.

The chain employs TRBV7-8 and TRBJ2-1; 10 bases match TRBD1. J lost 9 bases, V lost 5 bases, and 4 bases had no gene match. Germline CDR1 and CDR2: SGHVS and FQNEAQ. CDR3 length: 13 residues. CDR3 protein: CASSRGQGGEQFF. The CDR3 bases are TGTGCCAGCAGCCGCGGACAGGGGGGTGAGCAGTTCTTC.

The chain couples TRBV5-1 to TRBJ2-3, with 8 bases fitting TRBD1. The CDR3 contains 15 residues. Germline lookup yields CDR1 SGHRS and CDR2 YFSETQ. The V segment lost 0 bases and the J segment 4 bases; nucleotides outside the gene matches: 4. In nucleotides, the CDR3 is TGCGCCAGCAGCTTGGTTGGACAGGGTGCAGATACGCAGTATTTT. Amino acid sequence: CASSLVGQGADTQYF.